Below are 25 T cell receptor beta chains sequenced from a single sample in a study of blood T cells in healthy people across ages. Then a second PCR, running about 6 to 12 cycles, was carried out with a sample-barcoded 5' primer and a J-beta primer mix. TCRdb redid the calling of the 5' RACE reads with MiXCR, one entry per CDR3 protein. The sample consists of over 600,000 distinct CDR3 sequences, roughly two fifths of them appearing once. Sequencing used blood. The receptors originated from a man older than 75 in good health.

The chain is built from TRBV6-5 and TRBJ1-6; 9 positions agree with TRBD1. V lost 7 bases and J lost 4; bases outside the gene matches: 5. CDR1 MNHEY and CDR2 SVGAGI come from the germline V gene. The CDR3 is 15 residues long. CDR3 sequence: CASTIGQGYNSPLHF. The CDR3 DNA reads TGTGCCAGCACCATAGGACAGGGGTATAATTCACCCCTCCACTTT.

The chain employs TRBV7-3 and TRBJ2-1; 11 positions match TRBD2. The CDR3 is 16 amino acids. J lost 6 bases, V lost 5 bases, and 9 bases had no gene match. CDR1 and CDR2 (germline): SGHTA, FQGTGA. CDR3 sequence (DNA): TGTGCCAGCAGCCCATCACTTAGCGGGAGGGGCAATGAGCAGTTCTTC. Amino acid sequence: CASSPSLSGRGNEQFF.

The chain is built from TRBV20-1 and TRBJ1-6; D gene uncertain. V shed 0 bases and J shed 7 bases, with 16 bases lying between them. Germline CDR1 DFQATT, CDR2 SNEGSKA (reference sequence). The CDR3 consists of 16 residues. The CDR3 nucleotides read TGCAGTGCTAGAGATCGGGCCAGCCCGAGGAATTCACCCCTCCACTTT. Residues: CSARDRASPRNSPLHF.

The genes are TRBV14 and TRBJ2-2; D remains ambiguous. V was trimmed by 4 bases and J by 4 bases, leaving 13 bases between them. CDR1 is SGHDN, CDR2 FVKESK, per germline. The CDR3 contains 15 residues. The CDR3 region is CASSPTVGRTGELFF. CDR3 bases: TGTGCCAGCAGCCCCACCGTCGGGCGCACCGGGGAGCTGTTTTTT. Full variable domain (rest looked up from reference TRBV14 and TRBJ2-2): EAGVTQFPSHSVIEKGQTVTLRCDPISGHDNLYWYRRVMGKEIKFLLHFVKESKQDESGMPNNRFLAERTGGTYSTLKVQPAELEDSGVYFCASSPTVGRTGELFFGEGSRLTVL.

Concerning this clonotype: One base away lies a much larger clone, so this may be a sequencing read error. The chain has TRBV20-1 and TRBJ2-1, with a possible D match to TRBD1 (6 bases). CDR1 DFQATT and CDR2 SNEGSKA come from the germline V gene (reference sequence). Trimming pared 4 bases from V and 9 bases from J, leaving 10 bases between. CDR3 length: 11 residues. CDR3 amino acids: CSANRTAEQFF. In nucleotides, the CDR3 is TGCAGTGCTAACCGGACAGCTGAGCAGTTCTTC.

This clonotype was detected only a few times. The chain combines TRBV7-6 with TRBJ2-3, with TRBD1 matching 9 bases. The CDR3 consists of 16 residues. Trimming at V came to 1 base and at J to 2 bases, leaving 4 bases not matched to a gene. Looked up from germline, CDR1 is SGHVS and CDR2 is FNYEAQ. CDR3 nucleotides: TGTGCCAGCAGCTTAGTGGGACAGGGACCCACAGATACGCAGTATTTT. Amino acids: CASSLVGQGPTDTQYF.

The rearrangement uses TRBV30 and TRBJ2-6, with a tentative D call TRBD1 (5 bases). Trimming removed 0 bases from V and 0 bases from J, with 6 bases in between. The CDR3 spans 15 residues. Germline V CDR1 and CDR2: GTSNPN, SVGIG (reference sequence). The chain's CDR3 is CAWSVQVSGANVLTF. Here the CDR3 DNA reads TGTGCCTGGAGTGTACAGGTCTCTGGGGCCAACGTCCTGACTTTC.

The chain uses TRBV12-3 or TRBV12-4 and TRBJ2-2, with D unresolved. This CDR3 is built from 14 residues. V was trimmed by 7 bases and J by 4 bases, leaving 13 bases between them. The CDR3 DNA sequence: TGTGCCAGCAATCCACTTGAAAGCACCGGGGAGCTGTTTTTT. It codes for CASNPLESTGELFF.

The V and J genes are TRBV7-2 and TRBJ2-7; no definite D call. Trimming took 0 bases from V and 6 from J, leaving 6 bases between them. CDR1 is SGHTA and CDR2 is FQGNSA in the germline V gene. The CDR3 covers 12 residues. CDR3 in amino acids: CASSLARTEQYF. The CDR3 bases are TGTGCCAGCAGCTTAGCCAGGACCGAGCAGTACTTC.

The V gene is TRBV4-3, the J gene TRBJ2-3, with TRBD2 identical over 10 bases. CDR3 length equals 16 residues. Unmatched junction bases numbered 5, after V lost 3 bases and J lost 2 bases. The germline CDR1 and CDR2 sequences are LGHNA and YSLEER. The CDR3 is CASSQSGLADTDTQYF. CDR3 in DNA: TGCGCCAGCAGCCAGTCAGGACTAGCGGACACAGATACGCAGTATTTT.

As regards this clonotype: The DNA is omitted, as the CDR3 cannot be located on it reliably, and the CDR3 follows TCRdb's listing. The chain has TRBV20-1 and TRBJ2-5; TRBD2, the table's D call, was not compared with the DNA. The CDR3 is 16 residues long, counting both termini. CDR1 is DFQATT and CDR2 is SNEGSKA in the germline V gene (reference sequence). The CDR3 here is CSASHVAGGIVETLYF.

There are a few counts of this clonotype. This sequence joins TRBV4-1 and TRBJ2-3; D assignment may be TRBD1 or TRBD2 (5 bases each). The CDR3 is 18 amino acids. Per germline, CDR1 MGHRA and CDR2 YSYEKL. Trimming removed 0 bases from V and 4 bases from J, with 20 bases in between. The CDR3 spells CASSQDKGSGGPADTQYF. CDR3 DNA sequence: TGCGCCAGCAGCCAAGATAAGGGGAGTGGTGGTCCAGCAGATACGCAGTATTTT.

This clonotype was detected only once. The genes are TRBV20-1 and TRBJ1-2; D is ambiguous. The germline gives CDR1 DFQATT, CDR2 SNEGSKA (reference sequence). V lost 1 base and J 6 bases, leaving 6 bases between the germline ends. The CDR3 is made up of 11 amino acids. The CDR3 bases are TGCAGTGCTAGAGGGGAAAATGGCTACACCTTC. It translates to CSARGENGYTF.

The chain recombines TRBV29-1 with TRBJ2-5; the match to TRBD2 covers 7 bases. Germline-derived CDR1 and CDR2 are SQVTM and ANQGSEA. CDR3 size: 13 residues. Trimming removed 8 bases from V and 7 bases from J; junction bases left unmatched: 13. This CDR3 reads CSPERGDEATQYF. The CDR3 region has the DNA TGCAGCCCTGAGCGGGGAGATGAGGCGACCCAGTACTTC.

The chain carries TRBV29-1 and TRBJ2-5, with D unclear. The germline gives CDR1 SQVTM, CDR2 ANQGSEA. Trimming took 6 bases from V and 11 from J, leaving 16 bases between them. The CDR3 has 11 residues. CDR3 sequence: CSVRWNNEQYF. The CDR3 coding sequence is TGCAGCGTCAGATGGAACAATGAGCAGTACTTC.

This clonotype came up a few times. The rearrangement joins TRBV7-2 to TRBJ2-3; D unresolved. The V end was cut by 7 bases, the J end by 2 bases, with 10 bases between. The CDR3 has 13 amino acids. Germline loops: CDR1 SGHTA, CDR2 FQGNSA. In DNA, the CDR3 is TGTGCCAGCAACCCTAGGGCCACAGATACGCAGTATTTT. Its translation: CASNPRATDTQYF.

The J gene is TRBJ1-4, the V gene TRBV27; D is uncertain. Trimming took off 3 bases at V and 5 bases at J, with 10 bases between the two ends. Germline V gene data show CDR1 as MNHEY and CDR2 as SMNVEV (reference sequence). CDR3 length: 14 amino acids. CDR3 in DNA: TGTGCCAGCAGTTTGGTTGTCCGCAATGAAAAACTGTTTTTT. It codes for CASSLVVRNEKLFF.

This clonotype was seen just once. The chain has TRBV4-3 and TRBJ2-1, with 12 bases identical to TRBD2. Gene TRBJ2-7 matches the end of the DNA better, so the J call may be wrong. Germline V gives CDR1 LGHNA, CDR2 YSLEER. The CDR3 runs to 16 residues. The CDR3 loop reads CASSQGLAGAYNEQYF. Written as DNA, the CDR3 is TGCGCCAGCAGCCAAGGACTAGCGGGGGCCTACAATGAGCAGTACTTC.

This clonotype was observed a few times. The chain links TRBV11-2 to TRBJ1-3; D gene ambiguous. With 2 bases removed from V and 0 bases from J, the gap between germline ends came to 14 bases. The CDR3 length is 17 residues. The germline gives CDR1 SGHAT, CDR2 FQNNGV. The CDR3 loop is CASSLINRHRSGNTIYF. CDR3 coding DNA: TGTGCCAGCAGCTTAATTAATCGACATCGCTCTGGAAACACCATATATTTT. The complete variable domain, with remaining parts taken from reference TRBV11-2 and TRBJ1-3, reads EAGVAQSPRYKIIEKRQSVAFWCNPISGHATLYWYQQILGQGPKLLIQFQNNGVVDDSQLPKDRFSAERLKGVDSTLKIQPAKLEDSAVYLCASSLINRHRSGNTIYFGEGSWLTVV.

The gene calls are TRBV29-1 and TRBJ1-2; 12 bases are a match to TRBD1. V trimming: 2 bases; J trimming: 9 bases; junction bases outside the gene matches: 7. The germline V gene encodes CDR1 SQVTM and CDR2 ANQGSEA. The length of the CDR3 is 14 residues. CDR3 sequence reads: CSVERSGTGGRYTF. In DNA, the CDR3 is TGCAGCGTTGAAAGATCCGGGACAGGGGGCCGCTACACCTTC.

The chain combines TRBV5-1 with TRBJ1-2, with 9 bases aligning to TRBD1. Germline values: CDR1 SGHRS, CDR2 YFSETQ. V dropped 6 bases and J dropped 4; count of bases not matched to a gene: 4. This CDR3 spans 13 amino acids. CDR3 sequence: CASTETGGYGYTF. As DNA, the CDR3 is TGCGCCAGCACCGAGACAGGGGGCTATGGCTACACCTTC. The full variable domain, its missing parts supplied by reference TRBV5-1 and TRBJ1-2, is KAGVTQTPRYLIKTRGQQVTLSCSPISGHRSVSWYQQTPGQGLQFLFEYFSETQRNKGNFPGRFSGRQFSNSRSEMNVSTLELGDSALYLCASTETGGYGYTFGSGTRLTVV.

This clonotype occurred many times. The V gene is TRBV5-1, the J gene TRBJ2-1, with 9 positions matching TRBD1. Germline-derived CDR1 and CDR2 are SGHRS and YFSETQ. V shed 3 bases and J 0 bases; nucleotides not matched to a gene: 4. This CDR3 region has 16 residues. The CDR3 sequence is CASSSGQGVSYNEQFF. The CDR3 region has the DNA TGCGCCAGCAGCTCGGGACAGGGAGTCTCCTACAATGAGCAGTTCTTC.

The chain is built from TRBV7-2 and TRBJ2-4; D remains ambiguous. Looked up from germline, CDR1 is SGHTA and CDR2 is FQGNSA. CDR3 size: 13 residues. V lost 6 bases to trimming and J lost 2 bases, with 8 bases between them. CDR3 nucleotides: TGTGCCAGCAGTTGGGATCCCAAAAACATTCAGTACTTC. Its translation is CASSWDPKNIQYF.

Details on this clonotype: Sequence at one end of the junction differs from germline and may be a read error. This chain joins TRBV6-2 or TRBV6-3 and TRBJ1-2; 11 nucleotides line up with TRBD1. Germline-derived CDR1 and CDR2 are MNHEY and SVGEGT. The CDR3 covers 16 residues. The CDR3 region is CTSSYRTGGLRYGYTF. DNA for the CDR3: TGTACCAGCAGTTACAGGACAGGGGGCTTGCGATATGGCTACACCTTC.

The rearrangement links TRBV20-1 to TRBJ2-1; D is undetermined. This CDR3 is built from 15 residues. CDR1 and CDR2 from the germline V gene are DFQATT and SNEGSKA (reference sequence). The V end was cut by 0 bases, the J end by 0 bases, with 9 bases between. The CDR3 DNA reads TGCAGTGCTAGAGATTTGGGTTTCTCCTACAATGAGCAGTTCTTC. Encoded protein: CSARDLGFSYNEQFF.